The entry below describes one TCR beta chain. In this sample, this clone turned up a few times. The antigen it recognizes is unknown. No much larger clone exists at a distance of one base, and base qualities are not known. The donors were healthy, HIV-negative adults with no recently reported acute infections or vaccinations. Every donor was a Caucasian adult residing in Nashville, Tennessee, USA. CD4+ T cells were enriched through magnetic negative selection, after which naive cells were positively selected on CD45RA and the remaining negative fraction served as the memory subset. Blood was collected by leukapheresis, and PBMCs were isolated by Ficoll-Histopaque density gradient centrifugation and then cryopreserved in liquid nitrogen vapor phase. Analytical flow cytometry was used to check the purity and quantity of every magnetically sorted T cell population. Genomic DNA was isolated from every sorted fraction and measured by UV absorbance on a Nanodrop 2000c.

The data belong to a study of shared clonotypes between healthy human individuals (TCRdb year 2020). A note on the overall study: The cohort comprised two women and a few men aged 18 to 49 years. Per donor, three plates each were used for CD4 naive and CD4 memory, two for CD8 naive, and one for CD8 memory. To estimate repertoire size and how much clonotype sharing occurs between individuals, the study deeply sequenced the blood TCR repertoires of a handful of healthy adults. Leukapheresis yielded between about 0.9 and 9 billion PBMCs per donor. Libraries were prepared and TCR repertoires were sequenced by different laboratories using diverse techniques, in order to increase sequencing depth and limit assay-specific biases.

Using the deep immunoSEQ assay, TCR CDR3 regions were amplified from genomic DNA by multiplex PCR. Genomic DNA extracted from each cell subset was distributed evenly over all wells of several immunoSEQ 96-well plates, and each plate served as one replicate. For sorted subsets, 150 to 250 ng of genomic DNA, equivalent to 30,000 or so T cell genomes, went into each replicate PCR. Purified libraries were quantified with a Qubit 3.0 fluorometer, sized on a Bioanalyzer 2100, and re-quantified with the KAPA Library Quantification kit. A separate single-read 150-cycle Illumina NextSeq 550 flow cell was used to sequence each immunoSEQ 96-well plate. The source study handled its data this way. Because only junctional sequences without quality scores were contained in the immunoSEQ output, filtering matching that applied to full-length reads could not be performed. Sequences were annotated with PyIR, a Python wrapper for IgBLAST v1.9, and V/J genes and CDR3 were assigned using IMGT germline references. Reads were filtered out if the reads had weak V/J assignments (E-value above 1e-6), no CDR3, stop codons, out-of-frame junctions, or ambiguous translated residues. V3J clonotypes were defined as sequences sharing an identical inferred V gene, J gene, and CDR3 amino acid sequence. Percentage overlap between repertoires was calculated by dividing the number of shared unique clonotypes by the size of the smaller repertoire. Three approaches were used to assess repertoire richness: RTK rarefaction, the Chao1 estimator, and Recon v2.1 estimates of unobserved clonotypes. Generation probabilities were computed with OLGA for all TCRbeta clonotypes obtained by the gDNA method from a few donors. TCRdb retrieved this table from immuneACCESS and kept in-frame rearrangements only. Not all clones are present; in checked studies, unresolved V genes account for under half, and no reason is known for the remainder. Clone size and the V and J calls come from that table; the DNA yielded D and trimming. The sample records about 1.1 million clones, around three quarters of which are singletons. 0.55% to 0.7% of the sample comes from the top ten.

General findings and caveats noted by the study authors: Compared with non-shared clonotypes, the clonotypes found in all four sorted-subset donors had higher generation probabilities. Around 5% of naive CD4, 3% to 4% of naive CD8, around 2.3% of memory CD4, and more than 0.35% of memory CD8 clonotypes were shared across a few donors. Sampling was restricted to blood, and TCR repertoires in tissues likely differ from the TCR repertoires found in blood. Based on pairwise subsampling, the degree of clonotype sharing among donors was expected to be affected by sequencing depth. The small number of donors limited the genetic and exposure-history diversity represented. Incomplete sequencing was indicated by rarefaction of sorted-subset datasets, despite the large sequencing depth. Larger estimated clonotype richness was generally found for naive subsets than for memory subsets.

V is trimmed back by 3 bases and J by 16 bases, and the junction contains 15 bases that no gene match accounts for. From the germline V gene, CDR1 is SGHRS and CDR2 is YFSETQ. Reading from cysteine to phenylalanine, the CDR3 counts 15 amino acids. Only CDR3 DNA remains: 45 bases, in frame from the first base. This TCR came from a man between 18 and 29 years old in good health. Some clones in this sample may be carry-over from other donors' samples. The sample comprised memory CD4+ T cells from PBMCs. This specimen's cell subset or site label, per the study, means: CD45RA-negative fraction. Here the chain combines TRBV5-1 and TRBJ2-1; TRBD2 matches 11 bases in the middle. The nucleotide sequence reads TGCGCCAGCAGCTCCCGGGAGGGTAGCGGGAGGGTAGAATTCTTC. The encoded protein is CASSSREGSGRVEFF.